This T cell receptor (beta chain) was captured in a study of identical twins. This clonotype occurred many times. This CDR3 contains 14 residues. The germline V gene has CDR1 DFQATT and CDR2 SNEGSKA (reference sequence). V lost 0 bases, J lost 11 bases, and 18 bases lay in between. Using its own MiXCR run on the 5' RACE reads, TCRdb lists one record per CDR3 protein. The profile shows 600,000 to 700,000 distinct CDR3 sequences, approximately 21% of them singletons. The sample was also linked to a second study, of T cells expressing NK-cell markers. From that report: TCR beta repertoires came from sorted CD3+CD56+NKG2C+, CD3+CD56+NKG2C- and CD3+CD56-NKG2C+ T cells. Seropositivity for HCMV was found in seven of the eight sequenced donors, with one seronegative.

The clonotype comes from a woman aged 18-29 years in good health. The chain carries TRBV20-1 and TRBJ2-3; D call uncertain. Sequenced input: PBMCs. CDR3 nucleotide sequence: TGCAGTGCTAGAGATCTTTCAGGTGGGAAGATGCAGTATTTT. It translates to CSARDLSGGKMQYF.